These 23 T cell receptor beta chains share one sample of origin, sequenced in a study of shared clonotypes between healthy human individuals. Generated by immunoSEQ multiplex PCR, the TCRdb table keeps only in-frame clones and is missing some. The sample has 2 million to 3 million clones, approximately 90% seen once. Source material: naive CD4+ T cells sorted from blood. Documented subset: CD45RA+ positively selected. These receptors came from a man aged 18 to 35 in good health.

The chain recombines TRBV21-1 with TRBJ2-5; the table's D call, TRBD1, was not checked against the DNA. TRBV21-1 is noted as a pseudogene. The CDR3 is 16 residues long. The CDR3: CASSRKPPGQGKTQYF. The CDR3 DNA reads TGTGCCAGCAGCCGTAAACCCCCGGGACAGGGGAAGACCCAGTACTTC.

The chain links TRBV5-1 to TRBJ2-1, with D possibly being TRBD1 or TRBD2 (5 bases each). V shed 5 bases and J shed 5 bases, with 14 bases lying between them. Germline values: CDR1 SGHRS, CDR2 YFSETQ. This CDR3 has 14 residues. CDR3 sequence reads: CASRPGTGNNEQFF. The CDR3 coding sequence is TGCGCCAGCAGACCCGGGACGGGAAACAATGAGCAGTTCTTC.

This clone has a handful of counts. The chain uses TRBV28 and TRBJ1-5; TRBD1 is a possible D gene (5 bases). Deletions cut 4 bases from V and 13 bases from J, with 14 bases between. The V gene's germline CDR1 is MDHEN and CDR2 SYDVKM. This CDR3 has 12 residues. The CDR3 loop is CASSSGTVGQHF. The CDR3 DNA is TGTGCCAGCAGTTCAGGGACCGTGGGGCAGCATTTT.

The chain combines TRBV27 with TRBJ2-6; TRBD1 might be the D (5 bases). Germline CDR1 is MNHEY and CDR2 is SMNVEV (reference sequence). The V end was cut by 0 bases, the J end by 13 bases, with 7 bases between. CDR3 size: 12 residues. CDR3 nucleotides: TGTGCCAGCAGTTTATCCCAGGGAGTCCTGACTTTC. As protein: CASSLSQGVLTF.

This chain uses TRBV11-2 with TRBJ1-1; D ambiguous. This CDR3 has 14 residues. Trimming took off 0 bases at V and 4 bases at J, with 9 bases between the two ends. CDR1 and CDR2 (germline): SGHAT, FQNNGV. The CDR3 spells CASSLDLVGTEAFF. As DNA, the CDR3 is TGTGCCAGCAGCTTAGATTTGGTGGGCACTGAAGCTTTCTTT.

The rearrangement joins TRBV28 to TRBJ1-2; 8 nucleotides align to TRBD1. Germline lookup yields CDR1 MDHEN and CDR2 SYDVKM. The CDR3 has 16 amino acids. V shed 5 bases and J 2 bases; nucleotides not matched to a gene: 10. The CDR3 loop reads CASSLSLRDRNYGYTF. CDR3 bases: TGTGCCAGCAGTCTAAGTCTCCGGGACAGGAACTATGGCTACACCTTC.

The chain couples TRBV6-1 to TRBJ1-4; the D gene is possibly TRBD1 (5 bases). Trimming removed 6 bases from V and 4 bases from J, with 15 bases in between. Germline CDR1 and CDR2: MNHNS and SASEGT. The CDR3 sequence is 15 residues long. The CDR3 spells CASSLNWGGNEKLFF. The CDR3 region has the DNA TGTGCCAGCAGCCTAAATTGGGGGGGTAATGAAAAACTGTTTTTT.

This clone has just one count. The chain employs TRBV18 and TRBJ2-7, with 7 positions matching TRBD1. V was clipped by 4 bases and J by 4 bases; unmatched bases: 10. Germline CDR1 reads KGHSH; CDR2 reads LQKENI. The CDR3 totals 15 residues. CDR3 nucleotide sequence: TGTGCCAGCTCACATACACAGGGGTTAGAGTACGAGCAGTACTTC. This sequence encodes CASSHTQGLEYEQYF.

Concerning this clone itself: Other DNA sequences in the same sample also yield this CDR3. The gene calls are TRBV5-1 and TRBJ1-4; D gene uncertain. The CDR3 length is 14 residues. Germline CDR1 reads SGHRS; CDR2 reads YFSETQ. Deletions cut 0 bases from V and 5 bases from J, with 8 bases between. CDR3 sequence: CASSLGQTNEKLFF. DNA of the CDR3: TGCGCCAGCAGCTTGGGTCAGACCAATGAAAAACTGTTTTTT.

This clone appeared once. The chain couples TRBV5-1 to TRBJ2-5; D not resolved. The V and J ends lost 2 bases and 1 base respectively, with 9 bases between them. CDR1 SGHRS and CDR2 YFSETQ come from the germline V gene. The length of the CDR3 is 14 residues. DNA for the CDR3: TGCGCCAGCAGCTTCTCGGCCCCCCAAGAGACCCAGTACTTC. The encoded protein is CASSFSAPQETQYF. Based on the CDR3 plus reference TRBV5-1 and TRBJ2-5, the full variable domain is KAGVTQTPRYLIKTRGQQVTLSCSPISGHRSVSWYQQTPGQGLQFLFEYFSETQRNKGNFPGRFSGRQFSNSRSEMNVSTLELGDSALYLCASSFSAPQETQYFGPGTRLLVL.

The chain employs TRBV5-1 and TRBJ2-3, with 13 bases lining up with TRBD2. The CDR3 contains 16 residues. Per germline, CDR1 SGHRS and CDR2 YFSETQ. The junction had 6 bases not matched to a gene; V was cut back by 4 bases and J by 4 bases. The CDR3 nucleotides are TGCGCCAGCAGCAACCAACTAGCGGGAGGGGCAGATACGCAGTATTTT. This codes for CASSNQLAGGADTQYF.

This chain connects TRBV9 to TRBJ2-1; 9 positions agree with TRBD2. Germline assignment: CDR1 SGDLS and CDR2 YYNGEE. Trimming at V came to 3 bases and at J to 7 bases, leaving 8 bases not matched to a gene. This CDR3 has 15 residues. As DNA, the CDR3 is TGTGCCAGCAGCGCCGGTCTAGCGGGGTGGAATGAGCAGTTCTTC. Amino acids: CASSAGLAGWNEQFF.

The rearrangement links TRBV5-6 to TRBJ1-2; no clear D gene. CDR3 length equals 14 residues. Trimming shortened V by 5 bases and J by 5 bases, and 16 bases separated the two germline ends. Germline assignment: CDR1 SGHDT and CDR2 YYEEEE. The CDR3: CASRDGRFSYGYTF. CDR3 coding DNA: TGTGCCAGCAGGGACGGACGTTTTTCGTATGGCTACACCTTC.

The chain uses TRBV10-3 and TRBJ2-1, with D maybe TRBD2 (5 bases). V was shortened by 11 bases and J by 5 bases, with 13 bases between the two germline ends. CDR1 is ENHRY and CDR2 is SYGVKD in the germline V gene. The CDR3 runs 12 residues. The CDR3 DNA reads TGTGCCGCCGGCGGGTTCCACAATGAGCAGTTCTTC. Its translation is CAAGGFHNEQFF.

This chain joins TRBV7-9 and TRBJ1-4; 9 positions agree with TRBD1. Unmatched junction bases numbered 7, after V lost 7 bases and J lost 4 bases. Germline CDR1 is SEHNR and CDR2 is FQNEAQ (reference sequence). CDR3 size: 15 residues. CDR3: CASTPGDRDNEKLFF. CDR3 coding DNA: TGTGCCAGCACCCCGGGGGACAGGGATAATGAAAAACTGTTTTTT.

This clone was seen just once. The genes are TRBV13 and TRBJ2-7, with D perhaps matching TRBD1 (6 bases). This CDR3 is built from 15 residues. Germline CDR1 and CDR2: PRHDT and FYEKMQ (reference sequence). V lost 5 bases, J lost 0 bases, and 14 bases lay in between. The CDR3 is CASSTYDRSSYEQYF. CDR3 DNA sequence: TGTGCCAGCAGCACCTATGACAGGTCCTCCTACGAGCAGTACTTC. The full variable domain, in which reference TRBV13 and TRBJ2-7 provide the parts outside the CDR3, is AAGVIQSPRHLIKEKRETATLKCYPIPRHDTVYWYQQGPGQDPQFLISFYEKMQSDKGSIPDRFSAQQFSDYHSELNMSSLELGDSALYFCASSTYDRSSYEQYFGPGTRLTVT.

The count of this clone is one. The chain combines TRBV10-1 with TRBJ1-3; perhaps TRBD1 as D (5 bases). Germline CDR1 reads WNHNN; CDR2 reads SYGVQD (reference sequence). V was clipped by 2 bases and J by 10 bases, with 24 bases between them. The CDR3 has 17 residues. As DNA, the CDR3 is TGCGCCAGCAGTGAGGGTGGGCGGGACCAACAATCCGGAACCATATATTTT. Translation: CASSEGGRDQQSGTIYF.

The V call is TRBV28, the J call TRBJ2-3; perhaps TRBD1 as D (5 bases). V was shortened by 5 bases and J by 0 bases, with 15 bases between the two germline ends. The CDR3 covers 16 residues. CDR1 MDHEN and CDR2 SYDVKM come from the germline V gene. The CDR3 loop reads CASSRMAGLSTDTQYF. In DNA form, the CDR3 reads TGTGCCAGCAGTCGAATGGCAGGGCTAAGCACAGATACGCAGTATTTT.

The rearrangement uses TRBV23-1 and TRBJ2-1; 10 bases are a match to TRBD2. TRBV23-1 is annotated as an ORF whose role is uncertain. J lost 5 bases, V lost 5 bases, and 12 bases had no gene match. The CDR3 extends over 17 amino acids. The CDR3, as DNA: TGCGCCAGCAGTACAGGGCCTAGCGGGAGAAGACACAATGAGCAGTTCTTC. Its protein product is CASSTGPSGRRHNEQFF.

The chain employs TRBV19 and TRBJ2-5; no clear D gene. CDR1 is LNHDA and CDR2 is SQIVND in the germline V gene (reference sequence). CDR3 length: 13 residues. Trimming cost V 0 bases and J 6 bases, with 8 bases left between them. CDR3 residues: CASSIDLRKTQYF. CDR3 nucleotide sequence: TGTGCCAGTAGTATAGATTTACGGAAGACCCAGTACTTC.

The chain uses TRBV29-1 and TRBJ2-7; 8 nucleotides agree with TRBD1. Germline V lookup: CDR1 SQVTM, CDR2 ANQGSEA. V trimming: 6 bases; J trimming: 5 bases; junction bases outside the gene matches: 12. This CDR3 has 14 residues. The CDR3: CSVSTGTGINEQYF. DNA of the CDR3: TGCAGCGTGTCCACCGGGACAGGAATCAACGAGCAGTACTTC.

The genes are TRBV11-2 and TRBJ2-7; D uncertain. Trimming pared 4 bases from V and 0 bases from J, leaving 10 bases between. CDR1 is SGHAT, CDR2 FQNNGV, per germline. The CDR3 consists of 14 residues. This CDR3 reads CASSSWPSSYEQYF. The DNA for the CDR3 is TGTGCCAGCAGCTCGTGGCCGAGCTCCTACGAGCAGTACTTC.

The CDR3 region has the DNA TGTGCCAGCAGTTACAGGGACACTGGGGCCAACGTCCTGACTTTC. Translation: CASSYRDTGANVLTF. The chain recombines TRBV6-5 with TRBJ2-6, with D maybe TRBD1 (6 bases). The ends were cut back, 2 bases at V and 2 bases at J, with 7 bases in the middle. The germline CDR1 and CDR2 sequences are MNHEY and SVGAGI. The CDR3 is 15 residues long.